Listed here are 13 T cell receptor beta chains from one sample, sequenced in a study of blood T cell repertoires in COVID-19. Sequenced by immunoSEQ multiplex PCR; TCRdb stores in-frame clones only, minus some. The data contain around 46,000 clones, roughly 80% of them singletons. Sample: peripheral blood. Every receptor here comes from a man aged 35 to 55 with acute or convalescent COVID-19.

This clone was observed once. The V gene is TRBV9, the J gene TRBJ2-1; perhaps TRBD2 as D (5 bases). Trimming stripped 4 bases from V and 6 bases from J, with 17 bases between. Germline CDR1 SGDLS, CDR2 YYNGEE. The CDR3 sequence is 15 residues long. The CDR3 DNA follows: TGTGCCAGCAGCTCACCAGGACTGCGTGGCAATGAGCAGTTCTTC. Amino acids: CASSSPGLRGNEQFF. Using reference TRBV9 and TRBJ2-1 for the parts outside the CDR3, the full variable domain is DSGVTQTPKHLITATGQRVTLRCSPRSGDLSVYWYQQSLDQGLQFLIQYYNGEERAKGNILERFSAQQFPDLHSELNLSSLELGDSALYFCASSSPGLRGNEQFFGPGTRLTVL.

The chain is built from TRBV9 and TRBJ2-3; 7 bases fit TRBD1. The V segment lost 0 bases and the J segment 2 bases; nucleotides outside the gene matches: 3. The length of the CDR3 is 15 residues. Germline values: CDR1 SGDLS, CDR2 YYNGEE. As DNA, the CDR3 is TGTGCCAGCAGCGTAGGGGGACAGCACACAGATACGCAGTATTTT. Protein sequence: CASSVGGQHTDTQYF.

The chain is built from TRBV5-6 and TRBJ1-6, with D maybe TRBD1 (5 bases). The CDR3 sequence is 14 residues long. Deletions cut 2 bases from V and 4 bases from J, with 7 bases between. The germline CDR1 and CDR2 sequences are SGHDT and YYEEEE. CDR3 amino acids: CASSLGHYNSPLHF. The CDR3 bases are TGTGCCAGCAGCTTAGGACATTATAATTCACCCCTCCACTTT.

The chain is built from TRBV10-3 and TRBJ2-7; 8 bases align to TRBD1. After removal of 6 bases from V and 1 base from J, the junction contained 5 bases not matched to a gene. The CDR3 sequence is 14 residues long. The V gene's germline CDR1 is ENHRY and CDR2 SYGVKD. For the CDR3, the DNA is TGTGCCATCAGGCAGGGGGCGAGATCCTACGAGCAGTACTTC. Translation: CAIRQGARSYEQYF.

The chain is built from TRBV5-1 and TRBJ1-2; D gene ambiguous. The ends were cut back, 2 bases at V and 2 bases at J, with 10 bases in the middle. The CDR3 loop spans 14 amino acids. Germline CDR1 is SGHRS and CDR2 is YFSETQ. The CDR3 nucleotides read TGCGCCAGCAGCTTATCCGGGAAAAACTATGGCTACACCTTC. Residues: CASSLSGKNYGYTF.

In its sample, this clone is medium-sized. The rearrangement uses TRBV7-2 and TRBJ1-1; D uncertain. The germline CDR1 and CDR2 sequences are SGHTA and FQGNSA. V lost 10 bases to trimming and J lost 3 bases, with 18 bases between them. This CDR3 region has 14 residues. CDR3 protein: CAISYPREDTEAFF. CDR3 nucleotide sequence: TGTGCCATCTCCTATCCGCGGGAGGACACTGAAGCTTTCTTT.

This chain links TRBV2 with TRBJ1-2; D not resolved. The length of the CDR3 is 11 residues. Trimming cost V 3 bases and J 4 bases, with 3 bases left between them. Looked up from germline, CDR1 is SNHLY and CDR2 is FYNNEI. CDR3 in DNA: TGTGCCAGCAGTGACGTCTATGGCTACACCTTC. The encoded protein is CASSDVYGYTF.

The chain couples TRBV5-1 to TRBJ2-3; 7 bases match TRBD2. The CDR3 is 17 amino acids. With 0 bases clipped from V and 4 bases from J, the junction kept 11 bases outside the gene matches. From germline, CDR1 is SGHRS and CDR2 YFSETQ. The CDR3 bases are TGCGCCAGCAGCTTGGGAGGGACGGGGGGTACAGCAGATACGCAGTATTTT. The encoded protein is CASSLGGTGGTADTQYF.

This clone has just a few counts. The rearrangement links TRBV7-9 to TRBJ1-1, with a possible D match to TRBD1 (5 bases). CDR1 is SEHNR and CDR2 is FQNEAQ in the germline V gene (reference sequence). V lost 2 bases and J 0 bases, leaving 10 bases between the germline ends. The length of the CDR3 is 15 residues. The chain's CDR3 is CASSLLDSMNTEAFF. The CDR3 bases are TGTGCCAGCAGCTTACTAGACAGCATGAACACTGAAGCTTTCTTT.

The CDR3 protein is CASSQDRLLDQPQHF. The CDR3 DNA follows: TGCGCCAGCAGCCAGGACAGATTACTTGATCAGCCCCAGCATTTT. This chain uses TRBV4-1 with TRBJ1-5; weak D call: TRBD1 (6 bases). Germline-derived CDR1 and CDR2 are MGHRA and YSYEKL. V lost 3 bases to trimming and J lost 5 bases, with 14 bases between them. The CDR3 loop spans 15 amino acids.

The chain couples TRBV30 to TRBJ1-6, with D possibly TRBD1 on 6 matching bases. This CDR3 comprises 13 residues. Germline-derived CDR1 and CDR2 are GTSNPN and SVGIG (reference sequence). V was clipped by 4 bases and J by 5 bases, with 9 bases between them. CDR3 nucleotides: TGTGCCTGGAACCAGGGGAATAATTCACCCCTCCACTTT. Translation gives CAWNQGNNSPLHF.

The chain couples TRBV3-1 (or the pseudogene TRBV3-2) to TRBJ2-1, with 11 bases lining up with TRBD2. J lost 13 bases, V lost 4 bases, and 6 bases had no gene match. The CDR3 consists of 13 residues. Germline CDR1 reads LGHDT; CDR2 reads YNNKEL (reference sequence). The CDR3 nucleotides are TGTGCCAGCAGCCCGGGACTAGCGGAGACACAGTTCTTC. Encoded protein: CASSPGLAETQFF.

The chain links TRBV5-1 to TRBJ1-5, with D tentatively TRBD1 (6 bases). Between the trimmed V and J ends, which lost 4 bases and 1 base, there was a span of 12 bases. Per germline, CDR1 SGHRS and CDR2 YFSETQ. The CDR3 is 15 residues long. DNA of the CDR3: TGCGCCAGCAGCAGCACAGGGTCGAGCAATCAGCCCCAGCATTTT. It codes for CASSSTGSSNQPQHF.